This T cell receptor (beta chain) was recovered during a study of shared clonotypes between healthy human individuals. Here immunoSEQ multiplex PCR was the method, and the copy in TCRdb shows in-frame clones only, minus some. The data contain 550,000 to 800,000 clones, around 74% of them singletons. As to this clone: Distinct nucleotide sequences in the sample also encode this CDR3.

The CDR3 length is 13 residues. Germline V gene sequence: CDR1 MNHNS, CDR2 SASEGT. Unmatched junction bases numbered 4, after V lost 2 bases and J lost 7 bases. The sequencing input was memory CD4+ T cells sorted from blood. Documented subset: CD45RA-negative fraction. This TCR was recovered from a woman in her 30s in good health. The V and J genes are TRBV6-1 and TRBJ1-1, with TRBD1 matching 7 bases. The CDR3 region is CASSEHRDSEAFF. As DNA, the CDR3 is TGTGCCAGCAGTGAACACAGGGACAGTGAAGCTTTCTTT.